The clone carrying this TCR beta chain occurred a few times. Its antigen is still unknown. The data stem from a study of spatial heterogeneity in lung cancer. Background on the study: Sequences of the beta chain were consistently detected in greater numbers than alpha-chain sequences.

Points from the study as a whole: Within tumors, counts of expanded alpha and beta TCRs tracked tumor mutation counts. Among tumor T cells, estimated coverage was roughly 7% for alpha chains and around 14% for beta chains. Of the expanded TCRs, ubiquitous and regional counts tracked the counts of ubiquitous and regional nonsynonymous mutations, respectively.

As to time point: sample taken at primary tumor resection. Per the germline V gene, CDR1 is SGHTA and CDR2 is FQGNSA. V dropped 2 bases and J dropped 4 bases, with 11 bases sitting between them. The CDR3 sequence is 14 residues long. TCRdb re-derived calls from the 5' RACE reads in MiXCR, one entry per CDR3 protein. The sample records 24,000 or so distinct CDR3 sequences, 8.8% being singletons. The specimen was lung tumor tissue, collected at surgery. The source is a male donor with early-stage non-small cell lung cancer. The chain employs TRBV7-2 and TRBJ1-1; D not certain. The CDR3 DNA sequence: TGTGCCAGCAGCTTAAAGGGTTTGGGCACTGAAGCTTTCTTT. This sequence encodes CASSLKGLGTEAFF.